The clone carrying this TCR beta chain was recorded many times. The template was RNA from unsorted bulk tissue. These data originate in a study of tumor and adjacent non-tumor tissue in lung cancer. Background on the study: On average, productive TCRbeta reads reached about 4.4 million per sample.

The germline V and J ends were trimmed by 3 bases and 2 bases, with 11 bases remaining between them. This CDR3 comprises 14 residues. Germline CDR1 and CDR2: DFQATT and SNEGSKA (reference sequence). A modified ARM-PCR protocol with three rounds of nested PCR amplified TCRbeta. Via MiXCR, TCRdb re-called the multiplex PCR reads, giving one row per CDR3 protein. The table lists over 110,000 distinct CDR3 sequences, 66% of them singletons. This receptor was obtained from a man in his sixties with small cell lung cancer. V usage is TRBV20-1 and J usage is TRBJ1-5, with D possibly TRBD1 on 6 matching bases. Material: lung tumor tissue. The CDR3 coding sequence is TGCAGTGCTAGTCGCGCAGGGGGCAATCAGCCCCAGCATTTT. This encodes CSASRAGGNQPQHF.